Below, 13 T cell receptor beta chains from the same sample are listed, as sequenced in a study of Graves' ophthalmopathy and Graves' hyperthyroidism. Amplified TCR beta CDR3 regions were obtained using RNA transcripts as template. Scientists carried out first-round RT-PCR using HTBI primers and then a second-round multiplex PCR. Using its own MiXCR run on the multiplex PCR reads, TCRdb lists one record per CDR3 protein. The table records about 500,000 distinct CDR3 sequences, about 15% of them present only once. The source material was blood. These receptors all come from a woman aged 25-40 years with Graves' ophthalmopathy.

This clonotype came up many times. The V call is TRBV2, the J call TRBJ2-7; 7 bases map to TRBD2. With 6 bases clipped from V and 4 bases from J, the junction kept 12 bases outside the gene matches. Germline V gene data show CDR1 as SNHLY and CDR2 as FYNNEI. The CDR3 is 15 amino acids. The CDR3 loop is CASRVFREAGYEQYF. DNA of the CDR3: TGTGCCAGCAGGGTCTTCCGGGAGGCCGGTTACGAGCAGTACTTC. Together with reference TRBV2 and TRBJ2-7, the CDR3 gives the full variable domain: EPEVTQTPSHQVTQMGQEVILRCVPISNHLYFYWYRQILGQKVEFLVSFYNNEISEKSEIFDDQFSVERPDGSNFTLKIRSTKLEDSAMYFCASRVFREAGYEQYFGPGTRLTVT.

This clonotype has ten or more counts. The rearrangement links TRBV28 to TRBJ1-2, with D possibly matching TRBD1 (6 bases). The germline V gene encodes CDR1 MDHEN and CDR2 SYDVKM. The ends were cut back, 10 bases at V and 7 bases at J, with 25 bases in the middle. The CDR3 totals 15 residues. This chain's CDR3 is CATGREGEGTSGYTF. Written as DNA, the CDR3 is TGTGCCACCGGACGCGAGGGGGAGGGTACCAGTGGCTACACCTTC.

The rearrangement uses TRBV20-1 and TRBJ2-7; tentatively, D is TRBD1 (5 bases). The ends were cut back, 0 bases at V and 6 bases at J, with 27 bases in the middle. The CDR3 totals 18 residues. The germline gives CDR1 DFQATT, CDR2 SNEGSKA (reference sequence). The CDR3 DNA reads as TGCAGTGCTAGAGACCCGACATGGGGCCGTTTGTTTGGAACCGAGCAGTACTTC. This encodes CSARDPTWGRLFGTEQYF.

This clonotype occurred once. V is TRBV11-2 and J is TRBJ1-2, with D maybe TRBD1 (6 bases). The germline gives CDR1 SGHAT, CDR2 FQNNGV. Between the trimmed V and J ends, which lost 5 bases and 4 bases, there was a span of 14 bases. The CDR3 sequence is 14 residues long. The CDR3 region is CASSHQGRAYGYTF. The DNA for the CDR3 is TGTGCCAGCAGCCACCAGGGGAGGGCCTATGGCTACACCTTC.

This clonotype was seen ten or more times. The chain joins TRBV2 to TRBJ1-6; TRBD1 aligns across 7 bases. V lost 3 bases, J lost 2 bases, and 1 base stayed unmatched. The CDR3 length is 15 residues. CDR1 and CDR2 (germline): SNHLY, FYNNEI. The CDR3 bases are TGTGCCAGCAGTGATGGGACAGCCTATAATTCACCCCTCCACTTT. Translation: CASSDGTAYNSPLHF.

This clonotype showed up many times. In DNA form, the CDR3 reads TGCGCCAGCAGCTTACAGGGGGCGCTTGAGACCCAGTACTTC. This encodes CASSLQGALETQYF. The genes are TRBV5-1 and TRBJ2-5, with 9 bases lining up with TRBD1. J gave up 5 bases and V 2 bases, and 4 bases lay outside the gene matches. The CDR3 has 14 amino acids. The germline V gene has CDR1 SGHRS and CDR2 YFSETQ.

This chain joins TRBV28 and TRBJ1-1; D not resolved. The germline V gene encodes CDR1 MDHEN and CDR2 SYDVKM. CDR3 size: 12 residues. V was pared by 2 bases and J by 10 bases, with 11 bases between. CDR3 nucleotide sequence: TGTGCCAGCAGTTTAGCGCTGGTCTCAGCTTTCTTT. Protein sequence: CASSLALVSAFF.

This clonotype was counted a single time. A much more abundant neighbour one base away suggests this may be a read error. This chain links TRBV11-2 with TRBJ2-5, with 10 bases matching TRBD2. The germline CDR1 and CDR2 sequences are SGHAT and FQNNGV. CDR3 length: 15 amino acids. The CDR3, as DNA: TGTGCCAGCAGCTCCGTATTGGCTAGCGGGGGCCAAGGGCAATTC. It translates to CASSSVLASGGQGQF.

This clonotype was seen ten or more times. This rearrangement joins TRBV29-1 to TRBJ2-7; 8 nucleotides line up with TRBD2. V gave up 0 bases and J gave up 4 bases; unmatched junction bases: 5. The CDR3 is made up of 14 amino acids. Germline V lookup: CDR1 SQVTM, CDR2 ANQGSEA. The CDR3 here is CSVEDSGRGYEQYF. CDR3 coding DNA: TGCAGCGTTGAAGACAGCGGGAGAGGATACGAGCAGTACTTC.

This clonotype appeared many times. The rearrangement links TRBV7-9 to TRBJ1-1; no clear D. The CDR3 loop spans 13 amino acids. Trimming pared 5 bases from V and 7 bases from J, leaving 14 bases between. Per germline, CDR1 SEHNR and CDR2 FQNEAQ (reference sequence). This CDR3 is CASSPVGKNEAFF. The CDR3 DNA sequence: TGTGCCAGCAGCCCAGTGGGGAAAAATGAAGCTTTCTTT.

This clonotype was counted many times. V is TRBV6-1 and J is TRBJ2-7; tentatively, D is TRBD1 or TRBD2 (5 bases each). The V gene's germline CDR1 is MNHNS and CDR2 SASEGT. V lost 3 bases and J lost 0, with 9 bases in between. The CDR3 is made up of 14 amino acids. CDR3 bases: TGTGCCAGCAGTGAGAGGGGCGCCTCCTACGAGCAGTACTTC. It translates to CASSERGASYEQYF.

The DNA of the CDR3 is TGTGCCAGCACCACAGGAGGGTCTGGAAACACCATATATTTT. Translating it yields CASTTGGSGNTIYF. The rearrangement joins TRBV7-9 to TRBJ1-3, with D possibly TRBD1 on 5 matching bases. Germline loops: CDR1 SEHNR, CDR2 FQNEAQ (reference sequence). The CDR3 totals 14 residues. Trimming left V 7 bases short and J 1 base short, with 11 bases between. Drawing the rest from reference TRBV7-9 and TRBJ1-3, the complete variable domain is DTGVSQNPRHKITKRGQNVTFRCDPISEHNRLYWYRQTLGQGPEFLTYFQNEAQLEKSRLLSDRFSAERPKGSFSTLEIQRTEQGDSAMYLCASTTGGSGNTIYFGEGSWLTVV.

This clonotype was recorded many times. The rearrangement joins TRBV28 to TRBJ2-7; unclear D gene. The CDR3 sequence is 14 residues long. The germline CDR1 and CDR2 sequences are MDHEN and SYDVKM. Between the trimmed V and J ends, which lost 5 bases and 4 bases, there was a span of 15 bases. CDR3 sequence: CASSVVIQKYEQYF. The CDR3 region has the DNA TGTGCCAGCAGTGTAGTAATACAGAAATACGAGCAGTACTTC. The full variable domain, in which reference TRBV28 and TRBJ2-7 provide the parts outside the CDR3, is DVKVTQSSRYLVKRTGEKVFLECVQDMDHENMFWYRQDPGLGLRLIYFSYDVKMKEKGDIPEGYSVSREKKERFSLILESASTNQTSMYLCASSVVIQKYEQYFGPGTRLTVT.